This T cell receptor beta chain came from a study of T cell responses to AZD1222 COVID-19 vaccine. Whole-study context: Both about-4-week and about-12-week second-dose recipients were combined.

The study's findings and limits: Donor demographics were predominantly white British with a female majority; clonal diversity may be underestimated. Nearly half of spike-specific TCRs reportedly target unmutated variant regions. Baseline serology detected seropositivity in only six or seven AZD1222 recipients.

Germline V gene lookup returns CDR1 LNHDA and CDR2 SQIVND (reference sequence). This CDR3 is built from 17 residues. The ends were cut back, 0 bases at V and 9 bases at J, with 21 bases in the middle. With respect to this clone: Its antigen remains unknown.

Generated by immunoSEQ multiplex PCR, the TCRdb table keeps only in-frame clones and is missing some. The sample has roughly 160,000 clones; around 93% are singletons. The TCR sequence derives from an adult in good health. This sample comprised peripheral blood, obtained on day 0 of AZD1222 vaccination. The gene calls are TRBV19 and TRBJ1-5, with a possible D match to TRBD1 (5 bases). The CDR3 bases are TGTGCCAGTAGTATAGATCGAGGATGGAAGGGGCTCAGGCCCCAGCATTTT. It codes for CASSIDRGWKGLRPQHF.